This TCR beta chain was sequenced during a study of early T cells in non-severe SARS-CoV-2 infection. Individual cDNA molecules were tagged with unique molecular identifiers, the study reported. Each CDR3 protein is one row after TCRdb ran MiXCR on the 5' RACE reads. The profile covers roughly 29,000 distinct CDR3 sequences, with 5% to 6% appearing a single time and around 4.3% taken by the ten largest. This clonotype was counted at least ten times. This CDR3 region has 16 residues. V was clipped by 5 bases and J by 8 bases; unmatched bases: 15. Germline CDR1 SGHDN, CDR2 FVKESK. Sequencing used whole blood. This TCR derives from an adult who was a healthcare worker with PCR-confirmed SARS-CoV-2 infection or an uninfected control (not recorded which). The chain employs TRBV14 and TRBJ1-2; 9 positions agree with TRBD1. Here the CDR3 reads CASSSRTGAYLTGYTF. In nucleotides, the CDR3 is TGTGCCAGCAGCTCCCGGACAGGGGCCTATCTTACCGGCTACACCTTC.